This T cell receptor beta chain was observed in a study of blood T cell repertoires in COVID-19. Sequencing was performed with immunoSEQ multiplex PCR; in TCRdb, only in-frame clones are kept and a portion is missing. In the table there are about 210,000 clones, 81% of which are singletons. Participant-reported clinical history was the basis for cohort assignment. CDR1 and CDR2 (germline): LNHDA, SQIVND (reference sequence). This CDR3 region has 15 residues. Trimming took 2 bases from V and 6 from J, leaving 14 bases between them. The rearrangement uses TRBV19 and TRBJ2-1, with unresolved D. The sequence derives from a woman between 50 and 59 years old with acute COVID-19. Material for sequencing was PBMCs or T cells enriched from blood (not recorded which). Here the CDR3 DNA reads TGTGCCAGTAGTATAAAAGCCGTAAGCCTCAATGAGCAGTTCTTC. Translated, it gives CASSIKAVSLNEQFF.